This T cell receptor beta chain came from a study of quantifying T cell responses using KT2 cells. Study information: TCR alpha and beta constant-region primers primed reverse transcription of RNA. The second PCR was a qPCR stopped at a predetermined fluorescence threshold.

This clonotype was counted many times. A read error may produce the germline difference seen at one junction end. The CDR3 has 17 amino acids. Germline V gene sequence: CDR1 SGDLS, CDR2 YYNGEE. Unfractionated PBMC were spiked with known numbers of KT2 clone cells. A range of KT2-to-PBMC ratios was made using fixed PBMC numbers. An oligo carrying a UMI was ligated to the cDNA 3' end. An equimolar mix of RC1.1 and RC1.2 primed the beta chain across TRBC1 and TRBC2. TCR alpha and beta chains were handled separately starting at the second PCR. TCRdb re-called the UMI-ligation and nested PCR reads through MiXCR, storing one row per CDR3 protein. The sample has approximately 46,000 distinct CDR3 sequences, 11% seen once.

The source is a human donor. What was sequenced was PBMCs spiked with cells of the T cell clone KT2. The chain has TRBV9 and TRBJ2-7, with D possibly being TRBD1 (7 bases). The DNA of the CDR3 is TGTGCCAGCAGCGTAGAAGGGGGCGGAGGGCAGTACTACAAGCAGTACTTC. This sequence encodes CASSVEGGGGQYYKQYF.